This TCR beta chain derives from a study of T cells in Graves' hyperthyroidism and ophthalmopathy (dated by TCRdb to the late 2010s). About the full investigation: A discovery cohort of fewer than 110 patients, roughly 43 with Graves' ophthalmopathy and approximately 57 with stable Graves' hyperthyroidism, was used to find distinguishing TCR V-J signatures. Prospective prediction of ophthalmopathy was tested in an independent validation cohort of 18 to 20 hyperthyroidism patients and around 16 patients who later progressed to ophthalmopathy. The 85 to 100 discovery patients were divided at random into training and test sets in a 7:3 ratio. Thyroid tissue and blood T-cell repertoires from six or seven Graves' hyperthyroidism patients were also compared in the study. After sampling, hyperthyroidism patients received methimazole starting at 30 mg daily, and ophthalmopathy patients received high-dose intravenous methylprednisolone. According to the paper, TCR Vbeta CDR3 sequencing was carried out on more than 120 peripheral blood samples, which came from 40 to 45 ophthalmopathy, under 80 hyperthyroidism and 17 progressor patients. Results and caveats for the whole study, not just this receptor: No statistical method was used to set the sample size in advance, and investigators knew the group allocation. Blood samples also contained most of the expanded thyroid clonotypes (frequency above 0.001), which suggests that blood repertoires may reflect thyroid immune responses. In validation, the model predicted progression to ophthalmopathy with approximately 69% sensitivity and less than 80% specificity, a median of 6.5 months before onset. A 13 V-J signature model separated ophthalmopathy from stable hyperthyroidism, with about 88% sensitivity and 81.08% specificity in cross-validation and 80%/75% in testing.

To note about this clonotype: Its antigen specificity is not known. Base-call qualities are not available, and no considerably larger clone is one nucleotide away.

After removal of 6 bases from V and 4 bases from J, the junction retains 9 bases not matched to a gene. The CDR3 contains 14 residues, cysteine and phenylalanine counted. The CDR3 DNA has 42 bases and is translated from base 1. Amplification of TCR beta CDR3 regions was carried out from RNA transcripts. The TCR CDR3 was subjected to a first round of RT-PCR using the HTBI primer set and the Qiagen OneStep RT-PCR kit. Libraries were constructed in a second round of multiplex PCR, after which size selection and purification were performed. The libraries were sequenced on an Illumina HiSeq2000 using paired-end 100 bp reads. The original pipeline was this. SOAPnuke was used to process the raw data, throwing out any read that contained adapters or uncalled bases, had a mean Phred below 15, or lacked an exact constant-primer or identifier match. COPE v1.2.5 was used to merge high-quality paired reads, and clonotypes were defined as unique nucleotide sequences. MiTCR v1.1 was used to align clonotypes to the IMGT TRBV, TRBD and TRBJ reference segments. The analysis was restricted to V-J combinations with a frequency above 0.0001, which together covered about 99% of the repertoires. A TCS score was defined as the ratio between F50 (clonal expansion) and ExV (chaos), using BLOSUM62-based TCRdist between CDR3 peptides within each V-J. Welch's t-statistics and random forest reduced fewer than 550 V-J features to about 13, which were used in a naive Bayes classifier (R e1071). The Morisita-Horn index was used to measure how similar the thyroid and blood repertoires were. TCRdb reprocessed the public reads (quality trimming at Q25 with fastp, clone calling with MiXCR) and kept in-frame beta chains. Under each unique CDR3 protein, matching rows form one entry showing the most common genes and DNA. TCRdb assigned the V and J calls; the authors' analysis was not used. This sample lists about 570,000 distinct CDR3 sequences; approximately 44% were detected once. The ten top clones hold around 19% of the sample.

Any patient with an uncontrolled infection, another autoimmune disease, pregnancy or lactation was excluded. Diagnoses were established on the basis of clinical symptoms, serum thyroxine and TRAb, thyroid ultrasound, and orbital computed tomography. Total RNA was extracted using Trizol reagent, and RNA quality was assessed on an Agilent 2100 Bioanalyzer. Rearrangement joined TRBV12-3 or TRBV12-4 to TRBJ2-7; 7 bases in between match TRBD1. The TCR comes from an adult woman with Graves' disease, either hyperthyroidism or ophthalmopathy (not recorded which). Specimen: peripheral blood or thyroid tissue (not recorded which). The sequence in DNA is TGTGCCAGCAGAAACAGGGGCTCTCATTACGAGCAGTACTTC. This translates into CASRNRGSHYEQYF.